The present T cell receptor (beta chain) was sequenced within a study of T cells after yellow fever vaccination (dated by TCRdb to about 2019). For the study in its entirety: The SMART-Seq v4 Ultra Low Input RNA kit was used to prepare libraries from fractions with low cell numbers. Blood was drawn at multiple timepoints before and after primary and secondary immunization, with bulk PBMC replicates and cell subsets isolated. To track T-cell clones before and after primary and booster YFV17D yellow fever vaccination, bulk TCR alpha and beta repertoires were sequenced longitudinally. Two healthy male donors, one aged 18 to 30 and one aged 30 to 40 years, were included in the cohort. Study-wide findings and limitations: Because abundant contaminating clonotypes from the bulk population could be contained in FACS-sorted repertoires, computational filtering was required. Most clones expanded after primary vaccination were re-detected after the booster (just under 97% of CD4 and around 86% of CD8), suggesting broad memory maintenance. Only a couple of donors were included in the study, so the extent to which the findings can be generalized is limited. The secondary T-cell response was found to be weaker but faster than the primary response, with a peak reached on day 5 rather than on day 15. A small share of clonotypes occurred in both CD4 and CD8 compartments, likely arising from convergent recombination.

The treatment or condition label, as the study defines it: live attenuated yellow fever vaccine strain. A standard Ficoll-Paque protocol was used to isolate PBMCs from peripheral blood. Dynabeads CD4 and CD8 positive selection kits were used to isolate the CD4 and CD8 T-cell fractions. TriZol was used to extract RNA from bulk PBMCs, from CD4 and CD8 fractions, and from dextramer-positive and dextramer-negative fractions. V loses 1 base, J loses 7 bases, and the germline ends lie 8 bases apart. From cysteine to phenylalanine, the CDR3 is 12 amino acids long. The CDR3 DNA has 36 bases and is translated from base 1. The germline V gene supplies CDR1 LGHNA and CDR2 YNFKEQ. TCR cDNA was synthesized by 5'RACE template switching, through which a universal primer site and unique molecular identifiers were introduced. cDNA synthesis was primed from both the TCR alpha and TCR beta constant segments. Library amplification used two PCR steps, and the second PCR step added sample barcodes and sequencing adapters. Sequencing of the libraries was done on either Illumina HiSeq 2500 (2x100 bp) or NovaSeq (2x150 bp). For the original study's pipeline: Demultiplexing of reads and collapsing into UMI consensus sequences were performed with MIGEC, and V(D)J alignment was carried out with MiXCR. Vaccine-responding clonotypes were defined with edgeR using replicate PBMC samples, requiring FDR below 0.01 and a log2 fold change above 5 up to day 15. Each bulk clonotype was labeled CD4 or CD8 based on which sequenced repertoire, CD4 or CD8, contained the clonotype at higher abundance. TCRdb cleaned the public reads at Q25 with fastp, built clones with MiXCR and kept in-frame beta chains. Each record represents a unique CDR3 protein, reported with the most common genes and DNA among its rows. TCRdb assigned the V and J calls; the authors' analysis was not used. Counted in this sample were roughly 260,000 distinct CDR3 sequences; 10% to 15% of them appeared once. Of the sample, roughly 0.5% is held by the ten largest clones.

This clonotype was counted a few times. Its antigen is still unknown. No qualities accompany the bases; no much larger clone lies one base away. The starting material was CD4+ T cells sorted from PBMCs, obtained 45 days after the yellow fever booster vaccination. The sequence was collected from a man aged 25-45 years who received the YFV17D yellow fever vaccine. This sequence uses TRBV4-2 and TRBJ2-7; the D gene is unclear. The CDR3 loop reads CASSQALEEQYF. The sequenced DNA: TGTGCCAGCAGCCAAGCTCTAGAAGAGCAGTACTTC.